These 16 T cell receptor beta chains share one sample of origin, sequenced in a study of cytomegalovirus exposure and HLA in healthy donors. The primer mix had 60 Vbeta and 13 Jbeta primers. Libraries were prepared by immunoSEQ multiplex PCR; TCRdb keeps only in-frame clonotypes and omits some of them. The sample has 130,000 or so clones, roughly 80% seen once; the top ten hold roughly 6%. The sequenced material came from PBMCs. These receptors all come from a woman in her 40s in good health and CMV-seronegative.

CDR3 in DNA: TGTGCCAGTAGTATTATTGACACGTCCTACGAGCAGTACTTC. Protein product: CASSIIDTSYEQYF. This chain joins TRBV19 and TRBJ2-7; D is undetermined. Germline-derived CDR1 and CDR2 are LNHDA and SQIVND (reference sequence). V was pared by 3 bases and J by 1 base, with 10 bases between. The CDR3 consists of 14 residues. The full variable domain, completed using reference TRBV19 and TRBJ2-7, is DGGITQSPKYLFRKEGQNVTLSCEQNLNHDAMYWYRQDPGQGLRLIYYSQIVNDFQKGDIAEGYSVSREKKESFPLTVTSAQKNPTAFYLCASSIIDTSYEQYFGPGTRLTVT.

The chain links TRBV7-6 to TRBJ2-2; D gene ambiguous. CDR1 is SGHVS, CDR2 FNYEAQ, per germline. The ends were cut back, 1 base at V and 1 base at J, with 7 bases in the middle. The CDR3 extends over 15 amino acids. The CDR3 DNA is TGTGCCAGCAGCTTAGGTCAGTTGAACACCGGGGAGCTGTTTTTT. Protein: CASSLGQLNTGELFF.

The rearrangement links TRBV28 to TRBJ2-7, with D perhaps TRBD2 (5 bases). The CDR3 is 15 amino acids. V lost 10 bases and J lost 4, with 23 bases in between. In germline, CDR1 is MDHEN, CDR2 SYDVKM. CDR3 region: CATTGYSAEFYEQYF. CDR3 bases: TGTGCCACGACGGGATATTCAGCGGAGTTTTACGAGCAGTACTTC.

This chain links TRBV4-1 with TRBJ2-3; tentatively, D is TRBD1 (5 bases). The ends were cut back, 1 base at V and 3 bases at J, with 11 bases in the middle. The CDR3 runs to 15 residues. The germline V gene encodes CDR1 MGHRA and CDR2 YSYEKL. In DNA, the CDR3 is TGCGCCAGCAGCCAAGGACAGCCAAGGACAGATACGCAGTATTTT. Protein product: CASSQGQPRTDTQYF.

The V and J genes are TRBV4-3 and TRBJ2-3; D unclear. The CDR3 contains 16 residues. Per the germline V gene, CDR1 is LGHNA and CDR2 is YSLEER. Trimming pared 2 bases from V and 0 bases from J, leaving 12 bases between. CDR3 nucleotides: TGCGCCAGCAGCCAACTAGTGGATATGAGCACAGATACGCAGTATTTT. It translates to CASSQLVDMSTDTQYF.

The chain employs TRBV10-3 and TRBJ2-1, with a possible D match to TRBD2 (5 bases). The CDR3 totals 16 residues. Trimming shortened V by 2 bases and J by 0 bases, and 11 bases separated the two germline ends. The V gene's germline CDR1 is ENHRY and CDR2 SYGVKD. The CDR3: CAISESRRNSYNEQFF. DNA of the CDR3: TGTGCCATCAGTGAGAGTCGGAGGAACTCCTACAATGAGCAGTTCTTC.

This chain uses TRBV30 with TRBJ2-1, with TRBD2 matching 9 bases. Germline trimming cut 1 base from V and 3 bases from J; bases unmatched to any gene: 10. The CDR3 runs to 17 residues. Germline-derived CDR1 and CDR2 are GTSNPN and SVGIG (reference sequence). CDR3 nucleotides: TGTGCCTGGAGTGCCCCTCAGGCGGGAGGGATCTACAATGAGCAGTTCTTC. It yields the protein CAWSAPQAGGIYNEQFF.

This chain links TRBV5-5 with TRBJ2-5, with no clear D. Germline CDR1 reads SGHKS; CDR2 reads YYEKEE (reference sequence). The CDR3 is 15 amino acids. V shed 1 base and J shed 5 bases, with 15 bases lying between them. The CDR3 nucleotides are TGTGCCAGCAGCTTGACCCCACTGGGCCGGGAGACCCAGTACTTC. Protein product: CASSLTPLGRETQYF.

The chain employs TRBV28 and TRBJ2-7; 9 positions match TRBD1. Germline V gene lookup returns CDR1 MDHEN and CDR2 SYDVKM. This CDR3 spans 15 amino acids. J was trimmed by 6 bases and V by 5 bases; bases with no gene match: 11. CDR3 DNA: TGTGCCAGCAGTGCGGGGACAGGGTACCAAGGCGAGCAGTACTTC. It encodes CASSAGTGYQGEQYF.

V usage is TRBV18 and J usage is TRBJ1-4, with D uncertain. Germline V lookup: CDR1 KGHSH, CDR2 LQKENI. The CDR3 length is 15 residues. V gave up 3 bases and J gave up 14 bases, with 22 bases separating them. The CDR3 here is CASSPSPLYGDPLFF. The CDR3 nucleotides are TGTGCCAGCTCACCTTCCCCTCTCTACGGGGATCCCCTGTTTTTT.

The J gene is TRBJ1-1, the V gene TRBV10-3; weak D call: TRBD1 (6 bases). CDR3 length: 14 amino acids. The germline V and J ends were trimmed by 3 bases and 4 bases, with 12 bases remaining between them. Germline CDR1 reads ENHRY; CDR2 reads SYGVKD. Written as DNA, the CDR3 is TGTGCCATCAGTGACAGGGGCGCCGGCACTGAAGCTTTCTTT. Protein: CAISDRGAGTEAFF.

The chain joins TRBV6-5 to TRBJ1-5, with a tentative D call TRBD1 (5 bases). Germline-derived CDR1 and CDR2 are MNHEY and SVGAGI. The CDR3 is 15 amino acids. V lost 2 bases, J lost 4 bases, and 12 bases lay in between. For the CDR3, the DNA is TGTGCCAGCAGTTACGAGGCAGGGTTGAATCAGCCCCAGCATTTT. It translates to CASSYEAGLNQPQHF.

This chain joins TRBV6-4 and TRBJ2-5, with TRBD1 matching 8 bases. This CDR3 is built from 16 residues. Germline-derived CDR1 and CDR2 are MRHNA and SNTAGT. With V trimmed by 8 bases and J by 0 bases, 11 bases remained unmatched. CDR3 amino acids: CASPPDYRGYQETQYF. The DNA for the CDR3 is TGTGCCAGCCCCCCCGATTACAGGGGGTACCAAGAGACCCAGTACTTC.

This rearrangement joins TRBV4-1 to TRBJ1-1, with 12 bases matching TRBD1. Germline CDR1 reads MGHRA; CDR2 reads YSYEKL. With 0 bases clipped from V and 0 bases from J, the junction kept 2 bases outside the gene matches. The CDR3 totals 17 residues. The CDR3 coding sequence is TGCGCCAGCAGCCAAGAAGGGACAGGGGGCTTGAACACTGAAGCTTTCTTT. Its translation is CASSQEGTGGLNTEAFF.

This rearrangement joins TRBV7-9 to TRBJ1-2, with TRBD1 matching over 7 bases. The CDR3 contains 13 residues. The junction had 6 bases not matched to a gene; V was cut back by 4 bases and J by 7 bases. CDR1 is SEHNR and CDR2 is FQNEAQ in the germline V gene (reference sequence). The CDR3 DNA reads TGTGCCAGCAGCTCGACAGGGTACTCTGGCTACACCTTC. Amino acids: CASSSTGYSGYTF.

This clone came up a few times. J is TRBJ2-7 and V is TRBV4-1; 7 positions agree with TRBD1. The V segment lost 1 base and the J segment 3 bases; nucleotides outside the gene matches: 12. Germline V lookup: CDR1 MGHRA, CDR2 YSYEKL. The CDR3 length is 17 residues. Written as DNA, the CDR3 is TGCGCCAGCAGCCAAGGGCAGAGGACAGGCTTGGGCTACGAGCAGTACTTC. Protein product: CASSQGQRTGLGYEQYF.